This T cell receptor (beta chain) was sequenced for a study of T cells in localized non-small cell lung cancer. This clone showed up just a few times. The antigen remains undetermined. The germline V and J ends were trimmed by 0 bases and 8 bases, with 16 bases remaining between them. This CDR3 spans 16 amino acids. Looked up from germline, CDR1 is MNHGY and CDR2 is SAAAGT. Points from the study as a whole: Highest T cell clonality was seen in uninvolved adjacent lung, surpassing that measured in tumor. Detection in adjacent lung was observed for a median roughly 62 of the top 100 tumor clones. Density of T cells in blood, when higher, went with longer overall survival.

TCRdb's copy holds only in-frame clones and misses some; the assay was immunoSEQ multiplex PCR. The top ten clones hold 8.2% of a sample with about 4,500 clones, around 30% of them seen once. Material: lung tumor tissue, obtained before any cancer treatment. The TCR comes from an older male donor with stage I lung adenocarcinoma. V gene TRBV6-8 combines with J gene TRBJ1-4, with a tentative D call TRBD1 (5 bases). For the CDR3, the DNA is TGTGCCAGCAGTTACTCGAGTTGGCAGGGATACGAAAAACTGTTTTTT. Translating gives CASSYSSWQGYEKLFF.